Listed here are 2 T cell receptor beta chains from one sample, sequenced in a study of immune heterogeneity within non-small cell lung tumors. Samples each supplied about 600 ng of bulk tumor genomic DNA as template. Several biopsies per primary tumor, spaced far apart, were taken during surgery. With untreated, newly diagnosed non-small cell lung cancer, the patients went on to undergo curative surgery. Using 32 V and 13 J primers, multiplex PCR amplified TCR beta CDR3. TCRdb re-called the multiplex PCR reads with MiXCR, one entry per CDR3 protein. The sample comprises under 14,000 distinct CDR3 sequences, 15% to 25% of which are singletons, and more than 3% rests with the top ten. Material for sequencing was lung tumor tissue. These receptors all come from a man aged 55 to 69 with non-small cell lung cancer.

Only a few counts were recorded for this clonotype. The chain couples TRBV24-1 to TRBJ1-3, with D possibly matching TRBD1 (6 bases). This CDR3 comprises 13 residues. The V end lost 9 bases, the J end lost 0 bases, and 8 bases lay between the germline ends. CDR1 and CDR2 from the germline V gene are KGHDR and SFDVKD. As DNA, the CDR3 is TGTGCCACCTGGGACACCTCTGGAAACACCATATATTTT. This encodes CATWDTSGNTIYF.

By sample share, this clonotype is medium-sized (0.01 to 0.1%). The chain links TRBV10-3 to TRBJ1-1, with D possibly being TRBD1 (6 bases). CDR1 and CDR2 (germline): ENHRY, SYGVKD. The V and J ends lost 6 bases and 3 bases respectively, with 14 bases between them. There are 14 residues in the CDR3. CDR3 in DNA: TGTGCCATCAGGGGGACACAGGTTTACACTGAAGCTTTCTTT. Translated, it gives CAIRGTQVYTEAFF.